The rows below give T cell receptor beta chains drawn from one sample of a study of PD-L1 blockade in urothelial cancer. Method: immunoSEQ multiplex PCR; TCRdb's copy keeps in-frame clones and lacks some. Of 130,000 or so clones in the sample, approximately 88% were seen once. Material: PBMCs, obtained around atezolizumab (anti-PD-L1) treatment. Receptors were obtained from a man aged 50-60 years with urothelial cancer. The CDR3 runs from the conserved cysteine through the conserved F or W.

>TRBJ1-3|TRBV9
CASSDRGAHSGNTIYF
>TRBJ1-5|TRBV10-3
CATGQGHDQPQHF
>TRBJ2-1|TRBV11-3
CASSLGLAGGGPDEQFF
>TRBJ1-5|TRBV28
CASSSSGTGNQPQHF
>TRBJ2-1|TRBV2
CASQTAAGGPYNEQFF
>TRBJ1-3|TRBV11-2
CASSPGLGNTIYF
>TRBJ1-2|TRBV5-4
CASSPQTGGNGYTF
>TRBJ1-6|TRBV2
CATKGQDTGPLHF
>TRBJ2-3|TRBV7-2
CASSLVGSSTDTQYF
>TRBJ1-5|TRBV30
CAWSGGSSNQPQHF
>TRBJ2-3|TRBV7-3
CASSPGTSGRAVRIDTQYF
>TRBJ1-1|TRBV7-2
CASSLLGVRNTEAFF
>TRBJ2-7|TRBV25-1
CASSRLDYEQYF
>TRBJ1-1|TRBV7-9
CASSPPSGSTEAFF
>TRBJ1-2|TRBV6-1
CASSESRGRATYGYTF
>TRBJ2-7|TRBV19
CASSSSGTGYEQYF
>TRBJ2-5|TRBV2
CASSMTGGETQYF
>TRBJ2-5|TRBV5-6
CASSLFGQGVLGRAQYF
>TRBJ2-7|TRBV10-2
CASSVRTGYYEQYF
>TRBJ1-1|TRBV19
CASSIAGGRNTEAFF
>TRBJ2-7|TRBV5-1
CASSWIRGEEQYF
>TRBJ2-1|TRBV11-2
CASSPQRLSSYNEQFF
>TRBJ2-1|TRBV6-1
CASSGWGPALSEQFF
>TRBJ2-2|TRBV11-3
CASSLAGLAGELFF
>TRBJ1-1|TRBV7-9
CASSLEGHENTEAFF
>TRBJ1-4|TRBV2
CASLRGPNEKLFF
>TRBJ2-5|TRBV7-3
CASSPQAGIQETQYF
>TRBJ2-3|TRBV28
CASSLRGMGQGIPDTQYF
>TRBJ1-1|TRBV18
CASSPTGNTEAFF
>TRBJ2-5|TRBV11-2
CASSLLAGEETQYF
>TRBJ2-1|TRBV7-3
CASSSYTNNEQFF
>TRBJ2-1|TRBV7-6
CASRASGMAYNEQFF
>TRBJ2-7|TRBV7-2
CASSLDLPSVEQYF
>TRBJ2-2|TRBV9
CASTPGAVEFAGELFF
>TRBJ1-1|TRBV28
CASSLRGLAAFF
>TRBJ1-1|TRBV18
CASSPRQGGNTEAFF
>TRBJ1-5|TRBV6-6
CASSYSPMTDQPQHF
>TRBJ2-7|TRBV13
CASSLSRALLGHEQYF
>TRBJ2-1|TRBV30
CAWSGYARRDNEQFF
>TRBJ1-2|TRBV14
CASSRIQGIYGYTF
>TRBJ2-7|TRBV28
CASSSSSANSYEQYF
>TRBJ1-2|TRBV21-1
CASSNGGQQTHYGYTF
>TRBJ1-2|TRBV13
CASRSQTVRSGYTF
>TRBJ1-2|TRBV15
CATSRDRGGIDGYTF
>TRBJ2-4|TRBV5-1
CASSSGAGGANIQYF
>TRBJ1-3|TRBV14
CASSQNWETRQADIYF
>TRBJ1-2|TRBV4-1
CASSQADRLSFGYTF
>TRBJ2-5|TRBV30
CAWSVTGTRIKTQYF
>TRBJ2-1|TRBV2
CASSECESCEQFF
>.|TRBV18
CASSPLRDSYEQYF
>TRBJ2-7|TRBV5-5
CASSLPGSRGEQYF
>TRBJ1-2|TRBV14
CASSARQGPNYGYTF
>TRBJ2-5|TRBV9
CASSEGLAGGPQETQYF
>TRBJ2-3|TRBV9
CASSARGRGTDTQYF